This T cell receptor beta chain was observed in a study of T cells after yellow fever vaccination. Regarding the study as a whole: The secondary response showed a weaker magnitude and a faster peak, day 5 versus 15.

CDR1 and CDR2 (germline): MNHEY, SVGAGI. V shed 6 bases and J shed 0 bases, with 12 bases lying between them. The CDR3 totals 14 residues. This clonotype was counted many times. Its matching antigen is unknown. MiXCR, applied by TCRdb to the 5' RACE reads, yields one record per CDR3 protein. The sample includes about 150,000 distinct CDR3 sequences, about 6.9% of them seen just once. The sequence was collected from a man younger than 45 who received the YFV17D yellow fever vaccine. The specimen comprised CD4+ T cells sorted from PBMCs, sampled 10 days after the yellow fever booster vaccination. The chain uses TRBV6-5 and TRBJ2-7; possibly TRBD1 for D (5 bases). CDR3 DNA: TGTGCCAGCAGAAGCAGGGTGAGCTCCTACGAGCAGTACTTC. Amino acid sequence: CASRSRVSSYEQYF.